The sequence of this T cell receptor beta chain was determined in a study of T cell repertoires in cytomegalovirus infection. About the study: Carrying CMV and the relevant HLA type showed in public TCR beta signatures.

TCRdb ran MiXCR on the reads and lists one entry per CDR3 protein. Counted here are more than 40,000 distinct CDR3 sequences, 20% to 25% occurring once; the ten biggest clones make up 70% to 90%. Between the trimmed V and J ends, which lost 0 bases and 15 bases, there was a span of 12 bases. The CDR3 is 12 residues long. Germline CDR1 and CDR2: SGHAT and FQNNGV. With regard to this clonotype: Antigen specificity is unknown.

This receptor was obtained from a human donor in good health (CMV status not recorded). Some clones in this sample may be carry-over from other donors' samples. The source material was CD8+ T cells from cultured PBMCs, sampled from culture after CMV antigen stimulation. The genes are TRBV11-2 and TRBJ2-4, with a weak D call TRBD2 (6 bases). CDR3 protein: CASSLENGEVYF. The CDR3 DNA reads as TGTGCCAGCAGCTTAGAAAACGGGGAGGTGTACTTC.